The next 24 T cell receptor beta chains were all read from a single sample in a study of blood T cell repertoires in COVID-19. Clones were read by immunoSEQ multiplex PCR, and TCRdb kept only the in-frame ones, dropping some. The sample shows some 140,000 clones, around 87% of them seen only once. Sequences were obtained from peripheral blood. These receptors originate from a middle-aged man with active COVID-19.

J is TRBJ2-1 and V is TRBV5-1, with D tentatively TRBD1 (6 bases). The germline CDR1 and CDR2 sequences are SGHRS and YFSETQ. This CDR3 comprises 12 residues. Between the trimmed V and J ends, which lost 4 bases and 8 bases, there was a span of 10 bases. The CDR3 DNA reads TGCGCCAGCAGCCCGACAGGTTATGAGCAGTTCTTC. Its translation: CASSPTGYEQFF.

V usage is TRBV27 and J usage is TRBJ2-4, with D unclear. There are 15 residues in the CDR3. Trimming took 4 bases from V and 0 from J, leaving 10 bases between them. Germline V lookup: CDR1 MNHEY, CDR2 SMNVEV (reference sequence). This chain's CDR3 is CASSSLPVAKNIQYF. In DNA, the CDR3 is TGTGCCAGCAGTTCACTCCCCGTAGCCAAAAACATTCAGTACTTC.

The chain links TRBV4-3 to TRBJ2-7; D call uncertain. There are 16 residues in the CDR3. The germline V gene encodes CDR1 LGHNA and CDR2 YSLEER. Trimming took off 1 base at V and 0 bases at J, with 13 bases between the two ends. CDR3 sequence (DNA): TGCGCCAGCAGCCAAGTCGCCGGTTTAAGCTCCTACGAGCAGTACTTC. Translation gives CASSQVAGLSSYEQYF.

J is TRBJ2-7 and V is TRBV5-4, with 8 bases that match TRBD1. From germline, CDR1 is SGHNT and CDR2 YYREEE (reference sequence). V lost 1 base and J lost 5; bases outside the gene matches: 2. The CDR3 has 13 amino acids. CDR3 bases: TGTGCCAGCAGCTTGAGGGGACAGGACGAGCAGTACTTC. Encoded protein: CASSLRGQDEQYF.

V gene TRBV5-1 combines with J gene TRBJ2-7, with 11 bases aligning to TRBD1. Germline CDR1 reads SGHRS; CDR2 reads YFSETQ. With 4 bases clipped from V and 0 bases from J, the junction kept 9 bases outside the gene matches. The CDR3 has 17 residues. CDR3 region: CASSTGQGATRSYEQYF. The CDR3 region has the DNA TGCGCCAGCAGCACCGGACAGGGGGCGACCCGCTCCTACGAGCAGTACTTC.

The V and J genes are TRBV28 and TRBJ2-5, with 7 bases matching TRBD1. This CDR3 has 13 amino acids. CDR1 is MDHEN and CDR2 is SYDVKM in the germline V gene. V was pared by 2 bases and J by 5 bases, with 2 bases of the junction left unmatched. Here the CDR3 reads CASSLGQEETQYF. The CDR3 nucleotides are TGTGCCAGCAGTTTAGGACAGGAGGAGACCCAGTACTTC.

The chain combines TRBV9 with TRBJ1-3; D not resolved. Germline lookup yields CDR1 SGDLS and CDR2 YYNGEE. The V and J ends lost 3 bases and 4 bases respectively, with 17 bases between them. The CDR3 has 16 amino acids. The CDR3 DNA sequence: TGTGCCAGCAGCGCCCTTGAAGCCTTAGAAGGAAACACCATATATTTT. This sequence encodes CASSALEALEGNTIYF.

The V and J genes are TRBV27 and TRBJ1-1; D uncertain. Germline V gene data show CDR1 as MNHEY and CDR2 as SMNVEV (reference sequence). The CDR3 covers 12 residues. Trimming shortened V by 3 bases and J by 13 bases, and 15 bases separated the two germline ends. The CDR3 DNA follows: TGTGCCAGCAGTTTCGAGGGAGGGCGGGTTTTCTTT. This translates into CASSFEGGRVFF.

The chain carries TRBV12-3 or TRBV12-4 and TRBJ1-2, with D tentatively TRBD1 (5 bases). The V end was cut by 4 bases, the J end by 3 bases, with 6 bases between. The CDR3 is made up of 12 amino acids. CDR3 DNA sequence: TGTGCCAGCAGTTCGGGGGACTATGGCTACACCTTC. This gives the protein CASSSGDYGYTF.

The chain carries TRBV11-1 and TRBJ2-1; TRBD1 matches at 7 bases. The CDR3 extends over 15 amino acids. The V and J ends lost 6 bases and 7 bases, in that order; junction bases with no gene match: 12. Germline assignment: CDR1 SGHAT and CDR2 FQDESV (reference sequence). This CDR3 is CASSDKGASANEQFF. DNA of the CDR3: TGTGCCAGCAGTGATAAGGGGGCTTCCGCGAATGAGCAGTTCTTC.

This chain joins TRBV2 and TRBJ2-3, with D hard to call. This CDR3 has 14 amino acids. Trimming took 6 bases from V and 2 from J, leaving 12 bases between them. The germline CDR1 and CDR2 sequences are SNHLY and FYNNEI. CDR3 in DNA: TGTGCCAGCAGCCCGGGTCTTTCCACAGATACGCAGTATTTT. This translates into CASSPGLSTDTQYF.

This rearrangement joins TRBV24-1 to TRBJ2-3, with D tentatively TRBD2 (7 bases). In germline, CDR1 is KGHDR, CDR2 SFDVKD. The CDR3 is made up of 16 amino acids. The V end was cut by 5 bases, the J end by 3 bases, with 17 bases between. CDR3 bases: TGTGCCACCAGTGCTCGGGGGCGGGGAGGGACAGATACGCAGTATTTT. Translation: CATSARGRGGTDTQYF.

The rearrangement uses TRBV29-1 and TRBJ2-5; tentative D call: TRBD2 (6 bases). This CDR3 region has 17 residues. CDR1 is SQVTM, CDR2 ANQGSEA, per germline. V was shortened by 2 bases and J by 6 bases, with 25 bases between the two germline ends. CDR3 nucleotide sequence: TGCAGCGTTGAATCGGGCGGGGCATGGGGTGATTCACAGACCCAGTACTTC. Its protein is CSVESGGAWGDSQTQYF. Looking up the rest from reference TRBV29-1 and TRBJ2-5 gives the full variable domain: SAVISQKPSRDICQRGTSLTIQCQVDSQVTMMFWYRQQPGQSLTLIATANQGSEATYESGFVIDKFPISRPNLTFSTLTVSNMSPEDSSIYLCSVESGGAWGDSQTQYFGPGTRLLVL.

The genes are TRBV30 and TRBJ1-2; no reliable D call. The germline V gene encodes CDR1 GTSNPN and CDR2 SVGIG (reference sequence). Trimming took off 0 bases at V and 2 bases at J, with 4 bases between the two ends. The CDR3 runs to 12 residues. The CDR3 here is CAWSVANYGYTF. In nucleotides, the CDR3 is TGTGCCTGGAGTGTAGCAAACTATGGCTACACCTTC.

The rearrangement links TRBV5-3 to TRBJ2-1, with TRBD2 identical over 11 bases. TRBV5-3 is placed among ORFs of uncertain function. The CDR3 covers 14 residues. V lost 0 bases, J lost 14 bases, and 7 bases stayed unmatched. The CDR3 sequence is CARSLGLAGGCKFF. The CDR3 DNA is TGTGCCAGAAGCTTGGGCCTAGCGGGGGGCTGCAAGTTCTTC.

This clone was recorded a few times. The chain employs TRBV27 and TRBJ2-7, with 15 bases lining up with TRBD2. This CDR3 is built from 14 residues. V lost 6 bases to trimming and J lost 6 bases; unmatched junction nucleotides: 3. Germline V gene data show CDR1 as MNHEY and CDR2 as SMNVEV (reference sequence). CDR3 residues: CASSPGLAGGEQYF. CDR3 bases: TGTGCCAGCAGCCCGGGACTAGCGGGGGGCGAGCAGTACTTC.

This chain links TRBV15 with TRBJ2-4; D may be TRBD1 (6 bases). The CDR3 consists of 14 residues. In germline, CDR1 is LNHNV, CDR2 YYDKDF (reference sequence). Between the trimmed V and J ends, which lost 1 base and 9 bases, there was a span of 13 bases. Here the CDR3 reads CATSRGQVVGIQYF. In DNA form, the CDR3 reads TGTGCCACCAGCAGAGGACAGGTGGTGGGCATTCAGTACTTC.

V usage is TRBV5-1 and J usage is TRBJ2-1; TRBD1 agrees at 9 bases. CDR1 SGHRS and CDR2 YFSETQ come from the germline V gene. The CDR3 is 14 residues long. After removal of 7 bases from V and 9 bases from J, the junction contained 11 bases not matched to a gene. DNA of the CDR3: TGCGCCAGCCATTCGGGACAGGGAGCCCGTGAGCAGTTCTTC. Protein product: CASHSGQGAREQFF.

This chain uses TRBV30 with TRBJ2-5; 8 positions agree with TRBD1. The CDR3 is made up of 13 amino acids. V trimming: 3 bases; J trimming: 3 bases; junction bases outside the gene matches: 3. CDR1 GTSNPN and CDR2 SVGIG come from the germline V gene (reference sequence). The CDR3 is CAWSGGQEETQYF. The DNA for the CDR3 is TGTGCCTGGAGCGGGGGACAGGAAGAGACCCAGTACTTC.

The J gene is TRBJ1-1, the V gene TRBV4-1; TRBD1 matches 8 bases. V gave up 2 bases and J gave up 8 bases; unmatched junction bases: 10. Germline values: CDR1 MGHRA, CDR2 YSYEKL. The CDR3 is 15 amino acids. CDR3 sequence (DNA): TGCGCCAGCAGCCAATTCGGGGCAGGGGGCTTAGAAGCTTTCTTT. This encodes CASSQFGAGGLEAFF.

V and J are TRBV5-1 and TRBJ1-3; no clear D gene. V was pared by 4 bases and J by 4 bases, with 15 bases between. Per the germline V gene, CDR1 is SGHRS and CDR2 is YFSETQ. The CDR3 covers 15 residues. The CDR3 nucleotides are TGCGCCAGCAGCCCGGACCTTAGGGAGGGAAACACCATATATTTT. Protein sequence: CASSPDLREGNTIYF.

As DNA, the CDR3 is TGTGCCAGCAGCCCCCCTAGGGGCAATGAGCAGTTCTTC. Protein sequence: CASSPPRGNEQFF. V and J are TRBV5-4 and TRBJ2-1; TRBD1 is a possible D gene (5 bases). The CDR3 is 13 amino acids. The germline V gene has CDR1 SGHNT and CDR2 YYREEE (reference sequence). Trimming pared 4 bases from V and 6 bases from J, leaving 11 bases between.

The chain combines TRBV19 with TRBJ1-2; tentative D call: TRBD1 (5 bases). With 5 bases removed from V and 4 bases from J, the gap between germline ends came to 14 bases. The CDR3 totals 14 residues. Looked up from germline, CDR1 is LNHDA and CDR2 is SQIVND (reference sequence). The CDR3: CASSSWGDLYGYTF. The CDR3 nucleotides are TGTGCCAGTAGTTCCTGGGGGGACCTCTATGGCTACACCTTC.

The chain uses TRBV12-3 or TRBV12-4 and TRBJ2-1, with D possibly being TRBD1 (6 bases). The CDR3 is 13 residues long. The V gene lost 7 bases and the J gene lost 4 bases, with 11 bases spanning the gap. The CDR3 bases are TGTGCCAGCATCTGGGGGCCGTACAATGAGCAGTTCTTC. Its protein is CASIWGPYNEQFF.